These 18 T cell receptor beta chains were all obtained from the same sample, sequenced in a study of blood T cell repertoires in COVID-19. Data came from immunoSEQ multiplex PCR; TCRdb stores just in-frame clones and leaves some out. The sample carries roughly 300,000 clones, around 88% recorded once. Sequenced: peripheral blood. The receptors come from a woman between 50 and 59 years old with acute or convalescent COVID-19.

V usage is TRBV6-1 and J usage is TRBJ2-1; 7 bases align to TRBD1. CDR1 and CDR2 (germline): MNHNS, SASEGT. V shed 2 bases and J 4 bases; nucleotides not matched to a gene: 5. CDR3 length: 15 residues. The CDR3 sequence is CASSEPQGEYNEQFF. The DNA of the CDR3 is TGTGCCAGCAGTGAACCTCAGGGGGAGTACAATGAGCAGTTCTTC.

The chain recombines TRBV19 with TRBJ2-5; D is perhaps TRBD2 (7 bases). Germline loops: CDR1 LNHDA, CDR2 SQIVND (reference sequence). Trimming cost V 5 bases and J 5 bases, with 21 bases left between them. The CDR3 has 16 residues. CDR3 coding DNA: TGTGCCAGTAGTCTAAGGGGGGGGACCAGAGGGGAGACCCAGTACTTC. Its translation is CASSLRGGTRGETQYF.

The J gene is TRBJ2-7, the V gene TRBV18; maybe TRBD2 (5 bases). V lost 3 bases and J lost 5, with 11 bases in between. Germline CDR1 and CDR2: KGHSH and LQKENI. The CDR3 is 13 amino acids. CDR3: CASSPGFGDEQYF. The DNA of the CDR3 is TGTGCCAGCTCACCCGGGTTCGGGGACGAGCAGTACTTC.

V usage is TRBV29-1 and J usage is TRBJ2-7, with D possibly being TRBD2 (6 bases). The germline CDR1 and CDR2 sequences are SQVTM and ANQGSEA. This CDR3 spans 14 amino acids. V was shortened by 6 bases and J by 0 bases, with 15 bases between the two germline ends. This chain's CDR3 is CSVGQGGTSYEQYF. The CDR3 bases are TGCAGCGTAGGACAAGGAGGGACCTCCTACGAGCAGTACTTC.

The CDR3 region is CASRGRQGYTIYF. For the CDR3, the DNA is TGTGCCAGCAGGGGACGACAGGGGTACACCATATATTTT. The chain carries TRBV5-8 and TRBJ1-3, with 8 bases matching TRBD1. The CDR3 consists of 13 residues. Germline assignment: CDR1 SGHTS and CDR2 YDEGEE. Trimming took 5 bases from V and 8 from J; bases not matched to a gene: 6.

The CDR3 nucleotides read TGTGCCAGCAGCTTAGAGATGGGCAGAGGGTATGAAAAACTGTTTTTT. Its translation: CASSLEMGRGYEKLFF. The chain combines TRBV7-2 with TRBJ1-4; the D is unclear. Germline CDR1 reads SGHTA; CDR2 reads FQGNSA. V dropped 1 base and J dropped 6 bases, with 15 bases sitting between them. The CDR3 consists of 16 residues.

The chain combines TRBV5-1 with TRBJ2-7; 8 bases match TRBD2. V lost 4 bases to trimming and J lost 2 bases; unmatched junction nucleotides: 8. CDR3 length: 15 amino acids. Germline assignment: CDR1 SGHRS and CDR2 YFSETQ. The CDR3 DNA sequence: TGCGCCAGCAGCCCGTCACTAGCGGAGGCCTACGAGCAGTACTTC. It yields the protein CASSPSLAEAYEQYF.

The chain links TRBV29-1 to TRBJ1-1; no clear D. The CDR3 extends over 16 amino acids. Between the trimmed V and J ends, which lost 4 bases and 0 bases, there was a span of 18 bases. From germline, CDR1 is SQVTM and CDR2 ANQGSEA. The CDR3 DNA follows: TGCAGCGTTGTCGGGAGCATGCGAGACATGAACACTGAAGCTTTCTTT. Its protein is CSVVGSMRDMNTEAFF.

The chain joins TRBV9 to TRBJ1-6, with a possible D match to TRBD1 (5 bases). Trimming cost V 2 bases and J 9 bases, with 15 bases left between them. Germline V lookup: CDR1 SGDLS, CDR2 YYNGEE. The CDR3 extends over 15 amino acids. The CDR3 nucleotides read TGTGCCAGCAGCGTCCAGGGCAGGGCCGGTTCACCCCTCCACTTT. It translates to CASSVQGRAGSPLHF.

This clone was recorded once. The chain combines TRBV5-6 with TRBJ2-6; tentative D call: TRBD1 (5 bases). Germline V CDR1 and CDR2: SGHDT, YYEEEE. Trimming removed 5 bases at V and 4 bases at J, with 13 bases between. The CDR3 contains 15 residues. CDR3 protein: CASRVAGPGANVLTF. CDR3 sequence (DNA): TGTGCCAGCAGGGTTGCAGGGCCCGGGGCCAACGTCCTGACTTTC.

This clone has just a few counts. This chain joins TRBV21-1 and TRBJ2-3; the table's D call, TRBD1, has no DNA check behind it. TRBV21-1 is assigned pseudogene status. The CDR3 covers 14 residues. Written as DNA, the CDR3 is TGTGCCCTTGGACAGTTCCAAGTCACAGATACGCAGTATTTT. Protein: CALGQFQVTDTQYF.

The chain recombines TRBV9 with TRBJ1-2, with D possibly TRBD1 on 6 matching bases. V was pared by 0 bases and J by 0 bases, with 9 bases between. Germline V lookup: CDR1 SGDLS, CDR2 YYNGEE. This CDR3 has 15 amino acids. The CDR3: CASSVGQGPNYGYTF. The CDR3 nucleotides read TGTGCCAGCAGCGTAGGGCAGGGGCCTAACTATGGCTACACCTTC.

The genes are TRBV5-1 and TRBJ2-5; D ambiguous. This CDR3 spans 14 amino acids. The V and J ends lost 4 bases and 4 bases respectively, with 14 bases between them. The germline gives CDR1 SGHRS, CDR2 YFSETQ. The CDR3 protein is CASSELPGPETQYF. DNA for the CDR3: TGCGCCAGCAGCGAACTTCCGGGTCCAGAGACCCAGTACTTC.

V gene TRBV25-1 combines with J gene TRBJ1-1; D unresolved. Looked up from germline, CDR1 is MGHDK and CDR2 is SYGVNS. The CDR3 covers 13 residues. Trimming removed 5 bases from V and 4 bases from J, with 11 bases in between. In DNA form, the CDR3 reads TGTGCCAGCAGTCCCCGCCCGGGCACTGAAGCTTTCTTT. It translates to CASSPRPGTEAFF.

This chain links TRBV7-2 with TRBJ2-7, with D hard to call. V was pared by 5 bases and J by 4 bases, with 9 bases between. Germline CDR1 SGHTA, CDR2 FQGNSA. The CDR3 covers 12 residues. CDR3 protein: CASSPSSYEQYF. CDR3 nucleotide sequence: TGTGCCAGCAGCCCCTCGTCGTACGAGCAGTACTTC.

This chain uses TRBV10-3 with TRBJ2-7; D gene unclear. Germline values: CDR1 ENHRY, CDR2 SYGVKD. The CDR3 has 15 residues. V lost 3 bases and J 2 bases, leaving 14 bases between the germline ends. CDR3 sequence (DNA): TGTGCCATCAGTGATGACGGAAATCTAGCCTACGAGCAGTACGTC. Residues: CAISDDGNLAYEQYV.

This clone was counted a single time. The V call is TRBV2, the J call TRBJ2-2, with D tentatively TRBD2 (5 bases). Per germline, CDR1 SNHLY and CDR2 FYNNEI. V shed 6 bases and J shed 4 bases, with 15 bases lying between them. The CDR3 extends over 15 amino acids. This CDR3 reads CASRYEAGVTGELFF. CDR3 nucleotides: TGTGCCAGCAGATACGAAGCCGGGGTCACCGGGGAGCTGTTTTTT.

The V call is TRBV7-9, the J call TRBJ1-6; TRBD1 aligns across 10 bases. The ends lost 1 base at V and 7 bases at J; junction bases unmatched: 1. The germline V gene has CDR1 SEHNR and CDR2 FQNEAQ (reference sequence). This CDR3 is 15 amino acids long. The CDR3 bases are TGTGCCAGCAGCTTAGGGGACAGGGGCAATTCACCCCTCCACTTT. Residues: CASSLGDRGNSPLHF.